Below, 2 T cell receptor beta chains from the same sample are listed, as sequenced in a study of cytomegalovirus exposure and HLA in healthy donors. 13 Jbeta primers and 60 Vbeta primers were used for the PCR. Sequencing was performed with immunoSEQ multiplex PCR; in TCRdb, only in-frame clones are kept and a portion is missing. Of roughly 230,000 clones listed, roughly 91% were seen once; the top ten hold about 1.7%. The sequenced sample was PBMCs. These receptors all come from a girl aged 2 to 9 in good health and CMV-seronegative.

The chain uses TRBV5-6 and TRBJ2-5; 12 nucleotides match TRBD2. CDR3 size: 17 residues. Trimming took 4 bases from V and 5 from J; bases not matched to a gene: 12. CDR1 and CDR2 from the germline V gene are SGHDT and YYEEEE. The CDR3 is CASSARLAGVFTETQYF. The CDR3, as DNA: TGTGCCAGCAGCGCCCGACTAGCGGGGGTTTTCACGGAGACCCAGTACTTC. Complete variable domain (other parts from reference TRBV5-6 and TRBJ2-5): DAGVTQSPTHLIKTRGQQVTLRCSPKSGHDTVSWYQQALGQGPQFIFQYYEEEERQRGNFPDRFSGHQFPNYSSELNVNALLLGDSALYLCASSARLAGVFTETQYFGPGTRLLVL.

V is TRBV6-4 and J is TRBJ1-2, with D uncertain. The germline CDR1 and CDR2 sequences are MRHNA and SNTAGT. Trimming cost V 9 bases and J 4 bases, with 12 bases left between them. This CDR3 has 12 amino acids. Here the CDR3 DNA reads TGTGCCAGTTGTTGGCGGGCCTATGGCTACACCTTC. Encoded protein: CASCWRAYGYTF.